What follows is one T cell receptor (beta chain) and its context. The Seattle patients joined while their infection was active and were tracked longitudinally afterward. The germline V gene encodes CDR1 SGHTA and CDR2 FQGNSA. The ends were cut back, 4 bases at V and 5 bases at J, with 8 bases in the middle. The CDR3 totals 12 residues. This sample is part of a study of blood T cell repertoires in COVID-19. Study overall: COVID-19 samples from acute and convalescent phases originated in the United States, Italy and Spain. Nucleic acid was either cDNA or gDNA, and it came from T cells, B-cell-depleted T cells, or PBMCs.

As originally analysed: Estimation of nucleated cell counts was performed using reference gene primer amplification. Profiling relied on immunoSEQ multiplex PCR, and the TCRdb table lists in-frame clones only, not all of them. V and J calls plus clone size are reproduced from that table; the DNA served to infer D and trimming. The table records about 200,000 clones, roughly 85% of them present only once. Sequencing was done on a sample of peripheral blood. The J gene is TRBJ1-1, the V gene TRBV7-2, with D uncertain. The sequence was obtained from a woman aged 70-85 years with COVID-19, enrolled during active disease. DNA of the CDR3: TGTGCCAGCAGCTACCAGGCGACTGAAGCTTTCTTT. This translates into CASSYQATEAFF.